This TCR beta chain was recorded in a study of blood T cell repertoires in COVID-19. Overall study context: Acute-phase and convalescent COVID-19 samples originated in the United States, Italy and Spain. In each case, the material was cDNA or gDNA derived from T cells, B-cell-depleted T cells, or PBMCs.

Libraries were prepared by immunoSEQ multiplex PCR; TCRdb keeps only in-frame clonotypes and omits some of them. The repertoire has a few hundred thousand clones, about 85% of them found once; the top ten carry just over 6.5%. Only one count was recorded for this clone. Recruitment covered some 25 US areas and drew participants whose ages spanned roughly 18 to 100 years. This CDR3 is 15 amino acids long. The V gene's germline CDR1 is SNHLY and CDR2 FYNNEI. V gave up 8 bases and J gave up 6 bases; unmatched junction bases: 13. The J gene is TRBJ2-3, the V gene TRBV2, with 8 bases lining up with TRBD2. The sequenced sample consisted of PBMCs or T cells enriched from blood (not recorded which). The receptor was isolated from a woman aged 45-59 years who had been exposed to COVID-19. The CDR3 spells CASLFSGATGDTQYF. The CDR3 nucleotides are TGTGCCAGCCTTTTTAGCGGGGCTACGGGGGATACGCAGTATTTT.